The source of this T cell receptor (beta chain) is a study of spatial heterogeneity in lung cancer. Study-level information: There were, on average, more than ten raw-read appearances for each unique TCR and UMI combination.

The germline V gene has CDR1 SGHRS and CDR2 YFSETQ. The CDR3 extends over 16 amino acids. Trimming removed 5 bases at V and 0 bases at J, with 15 bases between. Each TCR cDNA molecule bore a unique molecular identifier. Using its own MiXCR run on the 5' RACE reads, TCRdb lists one record per CDR3 protein. The data contain roughly 21,000 distinct CDR3 sequences, 2.5% to 4% of them singletons. Ten or more counts support this clonotype. The time point here: sample taken at primary tumor resection. A total of 72 untreated early-stage non-small cell lung cancer patients served as donors. Sequencing covered unsorted whole RNA taken from tumor, nontumor lung or frozen PBMC.

V is TRBV5-1 and J is TRBJ2-1, with D perhaps TRBD1 or TRBD2 (6 bases each). The sample in question was PBMCs, obtained at surgery. The sequence derives from a female donor with early-stage non-small cell lung cancer. CDR3 in amino acids: CASSRGDTSSYNEQFF. The CDR3 DNA sequence: TGCGCCAGCAGTAGGGGGGATACTAGCTCCTACAATGAGCAGTTCTTC.